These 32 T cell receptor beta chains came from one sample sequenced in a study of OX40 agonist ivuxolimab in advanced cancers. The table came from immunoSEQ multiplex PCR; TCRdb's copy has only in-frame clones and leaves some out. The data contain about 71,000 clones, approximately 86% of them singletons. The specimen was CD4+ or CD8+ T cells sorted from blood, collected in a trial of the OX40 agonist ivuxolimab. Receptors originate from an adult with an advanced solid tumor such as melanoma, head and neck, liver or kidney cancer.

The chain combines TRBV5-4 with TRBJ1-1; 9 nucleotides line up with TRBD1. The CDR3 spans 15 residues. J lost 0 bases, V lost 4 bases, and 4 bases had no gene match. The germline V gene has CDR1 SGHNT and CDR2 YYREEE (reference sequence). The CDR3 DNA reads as TGTGCCAGCAGCGGGACAGGGCGGATGAACACTGAAGCTTTCTTT. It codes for CASSGTGRMNTEAFF.

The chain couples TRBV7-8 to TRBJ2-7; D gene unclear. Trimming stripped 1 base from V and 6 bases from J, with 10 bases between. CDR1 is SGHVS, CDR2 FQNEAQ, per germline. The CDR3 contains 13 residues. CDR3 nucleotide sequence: TGTGCCAGCAGCTTAGGTAATCAAATCGAGCAGTACTTC. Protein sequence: CASSLGNQIEQYF.

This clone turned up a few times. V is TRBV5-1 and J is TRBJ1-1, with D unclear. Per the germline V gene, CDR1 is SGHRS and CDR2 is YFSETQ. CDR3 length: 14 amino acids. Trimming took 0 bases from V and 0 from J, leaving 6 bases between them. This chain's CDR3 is CASSLGQVNTEAFF. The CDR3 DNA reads TGCGCCAGCAGCTTGGGGCAGGTGAACACTGAAGCTTTCTTT.

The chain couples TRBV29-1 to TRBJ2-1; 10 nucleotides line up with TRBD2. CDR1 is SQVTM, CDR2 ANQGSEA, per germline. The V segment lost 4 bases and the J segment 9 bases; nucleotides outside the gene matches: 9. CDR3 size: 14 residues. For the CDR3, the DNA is TGCAGCGTTGTCGCTAGCGGGAGTGTCCGTGAGCAGTTCTTC. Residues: CSVVASGSVREQFF.

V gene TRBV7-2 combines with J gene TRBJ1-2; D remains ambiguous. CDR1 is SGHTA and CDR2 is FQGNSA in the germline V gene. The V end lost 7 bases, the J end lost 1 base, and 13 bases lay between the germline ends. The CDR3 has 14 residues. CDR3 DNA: TGTGCCAGCATTCGTTCCGCCGGTAACTATGGCTACACCTTC. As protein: CASIRSAGNYGYTF. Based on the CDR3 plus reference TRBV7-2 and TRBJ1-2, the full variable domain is GAGVSQSPSNKVTEKGKDVELRCDPISGHTALYWYRQSLGQGLEFLIYFQGNSAPDKSGLPSDRFSAERTGGSVSTLTIQRTQQEDSAVYLCASIRSAGNYGYTFGSGTRLTVV.

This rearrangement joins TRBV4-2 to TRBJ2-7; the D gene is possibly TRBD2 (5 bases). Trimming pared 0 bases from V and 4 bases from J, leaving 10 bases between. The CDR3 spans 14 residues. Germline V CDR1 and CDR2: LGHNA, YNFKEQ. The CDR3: CASSQDGREYEQYF. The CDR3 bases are TGTGCCAGCAGCCAAGACGGACGGGAATACGAGCAGTACTTC.

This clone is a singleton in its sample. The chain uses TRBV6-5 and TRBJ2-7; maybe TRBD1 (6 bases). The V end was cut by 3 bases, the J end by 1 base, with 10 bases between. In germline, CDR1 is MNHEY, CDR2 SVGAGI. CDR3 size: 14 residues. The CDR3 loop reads CASSYQTGSYEQYF. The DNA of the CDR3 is TGTGCCAGCAGTTATCAGACAGGTTCCTACGAGCAGTACTTC.

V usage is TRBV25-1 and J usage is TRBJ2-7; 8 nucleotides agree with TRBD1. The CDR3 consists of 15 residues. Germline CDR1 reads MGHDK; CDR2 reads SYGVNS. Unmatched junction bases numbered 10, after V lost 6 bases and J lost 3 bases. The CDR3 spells CASRNRQGADYEQYF. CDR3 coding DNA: TGTGCCAGCAGAAACCGGCAGGGGGCCGACTACGAGCAGTACTTC.

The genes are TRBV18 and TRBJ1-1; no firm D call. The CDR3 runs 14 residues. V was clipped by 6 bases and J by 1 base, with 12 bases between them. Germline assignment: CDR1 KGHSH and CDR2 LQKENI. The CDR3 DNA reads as TGTGCCAGCTCTCCGGAGCGGAGGAACACTGAAGCTTTCTTT. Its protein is CASSPERRNTEAFF.

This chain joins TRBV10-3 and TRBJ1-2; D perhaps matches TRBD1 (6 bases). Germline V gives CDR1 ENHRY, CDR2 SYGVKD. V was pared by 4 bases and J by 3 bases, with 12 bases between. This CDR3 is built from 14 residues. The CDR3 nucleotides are TGTGCCATCAGTGGTGGAGCAGGGGACTATGGCTACACCTTC. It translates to CAISGGAGDYGYTF.

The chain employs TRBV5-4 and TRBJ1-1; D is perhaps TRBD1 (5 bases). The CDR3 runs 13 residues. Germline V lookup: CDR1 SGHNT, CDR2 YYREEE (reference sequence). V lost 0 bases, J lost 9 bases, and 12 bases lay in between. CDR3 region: CASSLGTTSQAFF. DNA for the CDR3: TGTGCCAGCAGCTTGGGGACAACCTCCCAAGCTTTCTTT.

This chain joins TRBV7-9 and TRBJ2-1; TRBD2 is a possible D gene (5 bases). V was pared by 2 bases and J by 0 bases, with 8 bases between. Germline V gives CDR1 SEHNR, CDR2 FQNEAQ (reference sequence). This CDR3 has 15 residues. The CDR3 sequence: CASSLKGSSYNEQFF. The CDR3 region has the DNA TGTGCCAGCAGCTTAAAAGGGAGCTCCTACAATGAGCAGTTCTTC.

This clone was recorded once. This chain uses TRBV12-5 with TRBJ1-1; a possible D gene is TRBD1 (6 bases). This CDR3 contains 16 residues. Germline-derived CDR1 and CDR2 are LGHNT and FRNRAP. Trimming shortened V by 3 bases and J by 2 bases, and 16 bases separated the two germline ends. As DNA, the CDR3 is TGTGCTAGTGGTTTTGATAGGGACAAGGCCAACACTGAAGCTTTCTTT. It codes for CASGFDRDKANTEAFF.

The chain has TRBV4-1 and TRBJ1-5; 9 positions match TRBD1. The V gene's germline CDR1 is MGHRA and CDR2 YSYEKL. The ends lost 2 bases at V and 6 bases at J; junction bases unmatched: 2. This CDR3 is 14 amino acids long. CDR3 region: CASSQTGGTQPQHF. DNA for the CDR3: TGCGCCAGCAGCCAAACAGGGGGCACTCAGCCCCAGCATTTT.

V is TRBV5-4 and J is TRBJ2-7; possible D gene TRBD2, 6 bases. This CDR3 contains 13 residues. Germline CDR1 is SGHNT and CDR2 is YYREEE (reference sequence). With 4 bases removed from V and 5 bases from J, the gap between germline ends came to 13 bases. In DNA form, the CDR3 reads TGTGCCAGCAGCACAGAAGGAGGGGACGAGCAGTACTTC. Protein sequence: CASSTEGGDEQYF.

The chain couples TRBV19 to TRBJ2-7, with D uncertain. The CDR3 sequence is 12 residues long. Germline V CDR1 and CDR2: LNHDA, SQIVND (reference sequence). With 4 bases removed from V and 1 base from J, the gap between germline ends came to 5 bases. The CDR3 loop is CASSTGSYEQYF. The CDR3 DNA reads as TGTGCCAGTAGTACGGGTTCCTACGAGCAGTACTTC.

The CDR3 loop reads CASRGISTGELFF. For the CDR3, the DNA is TGTGCCAGCCGGGGGATTAGTACCGGGGAGCTGTTTTTT. The rearrangement joins TRBV6-5 to TRBJ2-2, with a possible D match to TRBD2 (6 bases). The CDR3 spans 13 residues. Germline V gives CDR1 MNHEY, CDR2 SVGAGI. V lost 8 bases to trimming and J lost 5 bases, with 12 bases between them.

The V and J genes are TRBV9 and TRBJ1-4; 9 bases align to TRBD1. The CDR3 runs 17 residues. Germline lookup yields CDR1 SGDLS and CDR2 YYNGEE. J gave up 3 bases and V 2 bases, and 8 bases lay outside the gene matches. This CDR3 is CASSVGRDRAPNEKLFF. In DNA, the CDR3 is TGTGCCAGCAGCGTGGGCCGGGACAGGGCCCCTAATGAAAAACTGTTTTTT.

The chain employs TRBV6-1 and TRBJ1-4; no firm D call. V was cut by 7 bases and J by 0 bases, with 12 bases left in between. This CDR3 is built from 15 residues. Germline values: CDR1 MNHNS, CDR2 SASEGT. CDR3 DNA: TGTGCCAGCACGGCCAGACTTGCAACTAATGAAAAACTGTTTTTT. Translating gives CASTARLATNEKLFF.

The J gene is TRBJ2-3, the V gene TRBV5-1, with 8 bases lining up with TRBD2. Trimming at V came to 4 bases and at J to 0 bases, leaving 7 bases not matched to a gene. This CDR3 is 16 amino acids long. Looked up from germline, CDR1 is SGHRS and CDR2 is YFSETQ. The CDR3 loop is CASSQNVAGSTDTQYF. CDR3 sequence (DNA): TGCGCCAGCAGCCAGAATGTAGCGGGAAGCACAGATACGCAGTATTTT.

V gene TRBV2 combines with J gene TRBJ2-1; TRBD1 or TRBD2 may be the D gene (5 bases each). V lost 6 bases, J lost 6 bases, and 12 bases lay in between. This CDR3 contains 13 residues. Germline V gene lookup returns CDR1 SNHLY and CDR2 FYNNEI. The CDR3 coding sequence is TGTGCCAGCAGGAGGGACCCAGGCAATGAGCAGTTCTTC. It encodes CASRRDPGNEQFF.

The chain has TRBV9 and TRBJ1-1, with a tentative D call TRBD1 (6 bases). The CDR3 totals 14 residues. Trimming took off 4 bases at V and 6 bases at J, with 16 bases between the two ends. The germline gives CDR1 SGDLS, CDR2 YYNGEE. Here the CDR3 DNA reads TGTGCCAGCAGCCCCCGGGGGCAGGCCGCTGAAGCTTTCTTT. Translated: CASSPRGQAAEAFF. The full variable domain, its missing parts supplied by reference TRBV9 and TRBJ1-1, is DSGVTQTPKHLITATGQRVTLRCSPRSGDLSVYWYQQSLDQGLQFLIQYYNGEERAKGNILERFSAQQFPDLHSELNLSSLELGDSALYFCASSPRGQAAEAFFGQGTRLTVV.

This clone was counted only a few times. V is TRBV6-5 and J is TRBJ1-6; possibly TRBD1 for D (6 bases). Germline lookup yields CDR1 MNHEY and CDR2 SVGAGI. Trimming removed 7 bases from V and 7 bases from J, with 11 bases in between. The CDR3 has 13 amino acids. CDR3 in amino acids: CASTQTGNSPLHF. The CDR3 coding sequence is TGTGCCAGCACTCAGACAGGCAATTCACCCCTCCACTTT.

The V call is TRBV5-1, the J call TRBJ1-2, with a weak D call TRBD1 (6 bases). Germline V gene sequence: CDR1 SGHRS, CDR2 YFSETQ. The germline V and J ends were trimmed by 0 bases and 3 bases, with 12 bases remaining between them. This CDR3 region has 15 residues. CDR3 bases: TGCGCCAGCAGCTTGGTTACAGGGTTGGACTATGGCTACACCTTC. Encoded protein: CASSLVTGLDYGYTF.

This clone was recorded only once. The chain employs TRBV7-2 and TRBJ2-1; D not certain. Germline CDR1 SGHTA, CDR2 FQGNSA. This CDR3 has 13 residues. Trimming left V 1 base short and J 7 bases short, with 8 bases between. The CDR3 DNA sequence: TGTGCCAGCAGCTTAGTGGTGAGGAATGAGCAGTTCTTC. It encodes CASSLVVRNEQFF. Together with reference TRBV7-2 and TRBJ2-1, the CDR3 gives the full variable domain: GAGVSQSPSNKVTEKGKDVELRCDPISGHTALYWYRQSLGQGLEFLIYFQGNSAPDKSGLPSDRFSAERTGGSVSTLTIQRTQQEDSAVYLCASSLVVRNEQFFGPGTRLTVL.

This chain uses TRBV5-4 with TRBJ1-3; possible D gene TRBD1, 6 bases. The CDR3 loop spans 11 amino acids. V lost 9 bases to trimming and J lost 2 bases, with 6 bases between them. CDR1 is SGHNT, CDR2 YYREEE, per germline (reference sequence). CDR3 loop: CATGAGNTIYF. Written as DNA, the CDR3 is TGTGCCACAGGGGCTGGAAACACCATATATTTT.

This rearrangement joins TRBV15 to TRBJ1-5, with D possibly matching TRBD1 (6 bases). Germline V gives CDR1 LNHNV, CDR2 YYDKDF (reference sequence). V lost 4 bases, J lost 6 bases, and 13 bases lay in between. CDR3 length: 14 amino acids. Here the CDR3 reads CATSKDSLGQPQHF. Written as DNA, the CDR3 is TGTGCCACCAGCAAGGACAGCTTGGGTCAGCCCCAGCATTTT. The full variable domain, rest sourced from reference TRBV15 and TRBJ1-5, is DAMVIQNPRYQVTQFGKPVTLSCSQTLNHNVMYWYQQKSSQAPKLLFHYYDKDFNNEADTPDNFQSRRPNTSFCFLDIRSPGLGDTAMYLCATSKDSLGQPQHFGDGTRLSIL.

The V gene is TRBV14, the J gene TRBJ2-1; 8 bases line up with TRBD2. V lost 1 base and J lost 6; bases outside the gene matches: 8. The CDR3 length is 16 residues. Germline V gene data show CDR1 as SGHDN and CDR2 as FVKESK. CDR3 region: CASSQARGGLGNEQFF. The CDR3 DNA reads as TGTGCCAGCAGCCAAGCCCGGGGGGGGTTAGGCAATGAGCAGTTCTTC.

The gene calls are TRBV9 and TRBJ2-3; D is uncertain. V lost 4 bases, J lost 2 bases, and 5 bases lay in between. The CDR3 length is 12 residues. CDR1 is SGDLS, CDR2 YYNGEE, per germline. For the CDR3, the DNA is TGTGCCAGCAGCCTCCACACAGATACGCAGTATTTT. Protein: CASSLHTDTQYF.

This CDR3 is CASSQGGEETQYF. Written as DNA, the CDR3 is TGTGCCAGCAGCCAGGGAGGGGAAGAGACCCAGTACTTC. This chain uses TRBV14 with TRBJ2-5; TRBD2 matches at 7 bases. J lost 3 bases, V lost 3 bases, and 1 base had no gene match. The CDR3 totals 13 residues. Germline V gives CDR1 SGHDN, CDR2 FVKESK.

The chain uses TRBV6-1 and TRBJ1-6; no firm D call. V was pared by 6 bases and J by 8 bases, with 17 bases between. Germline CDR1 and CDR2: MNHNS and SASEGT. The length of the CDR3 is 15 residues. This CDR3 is CASRTYKAGDSPLHF. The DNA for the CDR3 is TGTGCCAGCAGGACTTATAAGGCTGGGGATTCACCCCTCCACTTT.

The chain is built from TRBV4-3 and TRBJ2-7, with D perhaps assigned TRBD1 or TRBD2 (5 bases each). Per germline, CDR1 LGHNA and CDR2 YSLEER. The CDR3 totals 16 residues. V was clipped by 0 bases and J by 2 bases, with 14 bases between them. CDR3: CASSQDSRGGTYEQYF. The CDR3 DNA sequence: TGCGCCAGCAGCCAAGATTCCCGGGGCGGTACCTACGAGCAGTACTTC.